This T cell receptor beta chain was sequenced during a study of cytomegalovirus exposure and HLA in healthy donors. General study findings and limits: In a later analysis, HLA-C alleles had the fewest associated TCRs, DRB1 alleles the most.

Despite likely unrecorded immune exposures, the donors were nominally healthy at the time of sampling. CDR1 and CDR2 (germline): KGHSH, LQKENI. V was clipped by 4 bases and J by 3 bases; unmatched bases: 11. The CDR3 loop spans 18 amino acids. Details on this clone: As yet, its antigen is unknown.

This PCR relied on a set of 60 Vbeta primers and 13 Jbeta primers. Some clones are missing from TCRdb's copy, which holds only in-frame ones; the method was immunoSEQ multiplex PCR. Seen here are 140,000 or so clones, about 61% observed once, and the top ten hold around 1.9%. This clonotype originated in a male donor in good health and CMV-seronegative. Sequenced: PBMCs. This chain uses TRBV18 with TRBJ2-3; 12 positions agree with TRBD2. CDR3 in amino acids: CASSLLMTSGGHTDTQYF. The DNA of the CDR3 is TGTGCCAGCTCACTTCTGATGACTAGCGGGGGCCATACAGATACGCAGTATTTT.